This T cell receptor beta chain derives from a study of T-cell reconstitution after alpha-beta-depleted transplantation in children. This clonotype was seen a few times. Unique molecular identifiers were incorporated during preparation of the TCRbeta library. TCRdb ran MiXCR on the PCR reads and lists one entry per CDR3 protein. Of about 420,000 distinct CDR3 sequences listed, around 16% were seen once; the top ten hold 25% to 30%. The TCR comes from a boy in the first two years of life who had a stem cell transplant for Wiskott-Aldrich syndrome, so the T cells may come from the graft donor. The material sequenced was PBMCs, mostly from graft donor cells, taken 360 days after TCRalphabeta/CD19-depleted stem cell transplant.

As DNA, the CDR3 is TGCGCCAGCAGCCCGAGAGATGGGTATGGCTACACCTTC. It is translated as CASSPRDGYGYTF. The genes are TRBV5-1 and TRBJ1-2, with unresolved D. Germline V gene data show CDR1 as SGHRS and CDR2 as YFSETQ. The length of the CDR3 is 13 residues. The ends were cut back, 4 bases at V and 5 bases at J, with 12 bases in the middle.